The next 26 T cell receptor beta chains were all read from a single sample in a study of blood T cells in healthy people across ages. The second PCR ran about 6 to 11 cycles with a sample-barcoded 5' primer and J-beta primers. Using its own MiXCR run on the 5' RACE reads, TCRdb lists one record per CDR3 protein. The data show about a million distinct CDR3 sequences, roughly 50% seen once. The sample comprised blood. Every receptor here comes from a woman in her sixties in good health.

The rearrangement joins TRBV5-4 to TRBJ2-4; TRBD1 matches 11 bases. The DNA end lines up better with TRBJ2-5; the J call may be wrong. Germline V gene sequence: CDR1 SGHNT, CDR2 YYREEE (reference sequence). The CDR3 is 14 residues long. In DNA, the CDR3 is TGTGCCAGCAGCATCGGGACAGGGGGGGAGACCCAGTACTTC. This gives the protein CASSIGTGGETQYF.

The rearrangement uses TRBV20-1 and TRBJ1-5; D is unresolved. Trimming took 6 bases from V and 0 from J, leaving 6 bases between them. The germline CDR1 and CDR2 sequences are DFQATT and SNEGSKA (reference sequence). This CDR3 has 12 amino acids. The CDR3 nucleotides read TGCAGTGCCAAAATTAGCAATCAGCCCCAGCATTTT. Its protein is CSAKISNQPQHF.

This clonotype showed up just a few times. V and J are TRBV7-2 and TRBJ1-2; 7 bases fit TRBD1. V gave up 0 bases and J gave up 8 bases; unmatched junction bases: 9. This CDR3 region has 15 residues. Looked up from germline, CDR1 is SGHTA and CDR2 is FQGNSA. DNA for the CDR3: TGTGCCAGCAGCTTAGCTCGGCAGGGGGTTTCAGGCTACACCTTC. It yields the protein CASSLARQGVSGYTF.

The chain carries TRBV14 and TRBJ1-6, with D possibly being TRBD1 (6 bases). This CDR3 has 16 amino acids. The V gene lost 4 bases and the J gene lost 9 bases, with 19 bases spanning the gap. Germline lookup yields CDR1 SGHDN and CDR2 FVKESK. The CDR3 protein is CASSLRTGTMASPLHF. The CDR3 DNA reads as TGTGCCAGCAGCCTAAGGACCGGGACAATGGCTTCACCCCTCCACTTT.

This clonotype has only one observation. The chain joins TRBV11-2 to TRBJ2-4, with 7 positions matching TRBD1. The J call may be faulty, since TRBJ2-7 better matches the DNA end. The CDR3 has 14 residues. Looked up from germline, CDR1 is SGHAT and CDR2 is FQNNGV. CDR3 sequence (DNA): TGTGCCAGCAGCGAGACAGGGAAGTGGTACGAGCAGTACTTC. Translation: CASSETGKWYEQYF.

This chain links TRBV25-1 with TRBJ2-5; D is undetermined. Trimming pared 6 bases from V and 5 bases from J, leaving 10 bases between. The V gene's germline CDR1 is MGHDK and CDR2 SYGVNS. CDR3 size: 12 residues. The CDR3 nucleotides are TGTGCCAGCAGGGGTCTATGGGAGACCCAGTACTTC. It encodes CASRGLWETQYF.

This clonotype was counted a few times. This CDR3 reads CASSRQGANIQYF. The CDR3 DNA follows: TGTGCCAGCAGCCGGCAGGGGGCAAACATTCAGTACTTC. V gene TRBV3-1 combines with J gene TRBJ2-4; 8 nucleotides align to TRBD1. CDR1 is LGHDT, CDR2 YNNKEL, per germline (reference sequence). V lost 4 bases, J lost 6 bases, and 2 bases stayed unmatched. The CDR3 contains 13 residues. Supplemented by reference TRBV3-1 and TRBJ2-4, the full variable domain reads DTAVSQTPKYLVTQMGNDKSIKCEQNLGHDTMYWYKQDSKKFLKIMFSYNNKELIINETVPNRFSPKSPDKAHLNLHINSLELGDSAVYFCASSRQGANIQYFGAGTRLSVL.

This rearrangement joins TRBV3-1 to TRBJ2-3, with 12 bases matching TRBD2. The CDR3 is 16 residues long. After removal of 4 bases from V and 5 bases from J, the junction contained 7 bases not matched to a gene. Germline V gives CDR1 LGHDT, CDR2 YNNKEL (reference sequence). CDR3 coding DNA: TGTGCCAGCAGCCGAGGGACTAGCGGGTTCAGAGATACGCAGTATTTT. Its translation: CASSRGTSGFRDTQYF.

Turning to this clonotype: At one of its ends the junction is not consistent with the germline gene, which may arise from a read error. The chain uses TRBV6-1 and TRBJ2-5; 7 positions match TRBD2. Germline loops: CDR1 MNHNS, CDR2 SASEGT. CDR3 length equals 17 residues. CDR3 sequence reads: CASFRRGEGLIRETRYF. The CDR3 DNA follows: TGTGCCAGCTTTAGACGCGGGGAGGGTTTAATTCGGGAGACCCGGTACTTC.

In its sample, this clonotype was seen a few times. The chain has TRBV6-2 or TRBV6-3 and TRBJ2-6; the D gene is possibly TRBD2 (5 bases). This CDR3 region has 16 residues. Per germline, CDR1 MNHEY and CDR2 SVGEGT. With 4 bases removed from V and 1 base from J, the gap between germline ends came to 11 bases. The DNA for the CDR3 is TGTGCCAGCAGTTTCCTCGGACTTTCTGGGGCCAACGTCCTGACTTTC. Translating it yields CASSFLGLSGANVLTF.

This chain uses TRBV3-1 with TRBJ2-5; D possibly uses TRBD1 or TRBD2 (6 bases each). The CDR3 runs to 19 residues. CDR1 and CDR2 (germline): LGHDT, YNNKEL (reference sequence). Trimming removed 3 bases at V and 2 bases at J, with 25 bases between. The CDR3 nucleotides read TGTGCCAGCAGCCAGCTTTTAGGCGGGACAACACATTATCAAGAGACCCAGTACTTC. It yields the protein CASSQLLGGTTHYQETQYF.

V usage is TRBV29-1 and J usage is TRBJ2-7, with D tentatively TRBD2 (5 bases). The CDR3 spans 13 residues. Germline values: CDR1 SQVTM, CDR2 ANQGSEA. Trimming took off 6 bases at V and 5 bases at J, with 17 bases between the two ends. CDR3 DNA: TGCAGCGTCTCGAGGGAATTCCAGGACGAGCAGTACTTC. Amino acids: CSVSREFQDEQYF.

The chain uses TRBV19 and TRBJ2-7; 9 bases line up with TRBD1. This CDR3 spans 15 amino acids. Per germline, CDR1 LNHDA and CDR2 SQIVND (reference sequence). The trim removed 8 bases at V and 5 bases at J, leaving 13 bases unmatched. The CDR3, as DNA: TGTGCCAGTCGTCGGTTGGGGACAGGGACCAACGAGCAGTACTTC. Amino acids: CASRRLGTGTNEQYF.

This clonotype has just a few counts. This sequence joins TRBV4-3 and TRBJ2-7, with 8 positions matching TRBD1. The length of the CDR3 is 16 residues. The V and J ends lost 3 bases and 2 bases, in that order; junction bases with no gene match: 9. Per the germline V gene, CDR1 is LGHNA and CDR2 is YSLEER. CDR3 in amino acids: CASSHVYRRGPYEQYF. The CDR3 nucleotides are TGCGCCAGCAGCCACGTCTACCGCAGGGGGCCCTACGAGCAGTACTTC.

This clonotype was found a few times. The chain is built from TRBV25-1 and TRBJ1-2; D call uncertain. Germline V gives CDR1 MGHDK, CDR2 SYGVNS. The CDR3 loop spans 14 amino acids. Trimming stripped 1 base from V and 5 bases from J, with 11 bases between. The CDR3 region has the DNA TGTGCCAGCAGTGAATGGGCGGGGAATTATGGCTACACCTTC. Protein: CASSEWAGNYGYTF.

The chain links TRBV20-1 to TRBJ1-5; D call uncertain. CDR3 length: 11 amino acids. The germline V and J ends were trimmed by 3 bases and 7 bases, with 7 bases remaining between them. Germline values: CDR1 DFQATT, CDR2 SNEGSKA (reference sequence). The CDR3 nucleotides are TGCAGTGCTAGTTCGGGGCAGCCCCAGCATTTT. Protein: CSASSGQPQHF.

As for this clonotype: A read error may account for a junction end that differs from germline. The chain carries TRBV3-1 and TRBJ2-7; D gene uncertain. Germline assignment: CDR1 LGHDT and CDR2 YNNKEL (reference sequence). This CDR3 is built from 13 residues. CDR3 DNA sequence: TGTGCCGGCAGCCAGGCCTCTTCCTACGAGCAGTACTTC. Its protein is CAGSQASSYEQYF.

The DNA of the CDR3 is TGTGCCAGCAGGGTCGGGGGGGGATCTGGGGCCAACGTCCTGACTTTC. Protein product: CASRVGGGSGANVLTF. The rearrangement uses TRBV12-3 or TRBV12-4 and TRBJ2-6; 8 bases agree with TRBD2. This CDR3 contains 16 residues. Unmatched junction bases numbered 5, after V lost 6 bases and J lost 1 base.

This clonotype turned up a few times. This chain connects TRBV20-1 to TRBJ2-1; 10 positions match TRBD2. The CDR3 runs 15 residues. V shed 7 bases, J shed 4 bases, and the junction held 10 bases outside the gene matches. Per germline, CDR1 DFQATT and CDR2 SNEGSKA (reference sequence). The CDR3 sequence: CSGSSIAGGYNEQFF. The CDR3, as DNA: TGCAGTGGATCTTCTATAGCGGGAGGATACAATGAGCAGTTCTTC.

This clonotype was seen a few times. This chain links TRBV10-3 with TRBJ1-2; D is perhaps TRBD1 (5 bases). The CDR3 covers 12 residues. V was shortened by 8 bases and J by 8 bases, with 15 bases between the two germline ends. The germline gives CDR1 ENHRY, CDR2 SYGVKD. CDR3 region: CAIQGERKGYTF. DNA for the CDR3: TGTGCCATCCAAGGGGAACGGAAGGGCTACACCTTC.

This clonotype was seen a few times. As DNA, the CDR3 is TGTGCCAGCAGCGCGACTAGCGGCGGCTGGGAGCAGTACTTC. Protein: CASSATSGGWEQYF. The rearrangement joins TRBV7-2 to TRBJ2-7, with 9 nucleotides matching TRBD2. CDR3 length: 14 residues. V was pared by 5 bases and J by 7 bases, with 9 bases of the junction left unmatched. Germline CDR1 and CDR2: SGHTA and FQGNSA.

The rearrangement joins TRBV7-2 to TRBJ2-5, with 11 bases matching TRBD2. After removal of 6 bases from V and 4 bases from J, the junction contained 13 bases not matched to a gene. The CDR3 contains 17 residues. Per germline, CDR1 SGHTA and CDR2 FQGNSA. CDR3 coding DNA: TGTGCCAGCAGACCTAAGAAACTAGCGGGGGCGGGAGAGACCCAGTACTTC. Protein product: CASRPKKLAGAGETQYF.

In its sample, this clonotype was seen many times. CDR3 bases: TGTGCCAACAAACCTAGCGGGGGCACAGATACGCAGTATTTT. Protein: CANKPSGGTDTQYF. The chain employs TRBV2 and TRBJ2-3; 9 bases agree with TRBD2. The germline CDR1 and CDR2 sequences are SNHLY and FYNNEI. The CDR3 loop spans 14 amino acids. The V and J ends lost 10 bases and 1 base, in that order; junction bases with no gene match: 6. The full variable domain, completed using reference TRBV2 and TRBJ2-3, is EPEVTQTPSHQVTQMGQEVILRCVPISNHLYFYWYRQILGQKVEFLVSFYNNEISEKSEIFDDQFSVERPDGSNFTLKIRSTKLEDSAMYFCANKPSGGTDTQYFGPGTRLTVL.

Here the CDR3 DNA reads TGTGCCAGCAGCCACGGGACAGGGGGTGATTATGAGACCCAGTACTTC. Its protein product is CASSHGTGGDYETQYF. The rearrangement uses TRBV12-3 or TRBV12-4 and TRBJ2-5, with 11 bases aligning to TRBD1. V lost 6 bases to trimming and J lost 5 bases; unmatched junction nucleotides: 11. The CDR3 spans 16 residues.

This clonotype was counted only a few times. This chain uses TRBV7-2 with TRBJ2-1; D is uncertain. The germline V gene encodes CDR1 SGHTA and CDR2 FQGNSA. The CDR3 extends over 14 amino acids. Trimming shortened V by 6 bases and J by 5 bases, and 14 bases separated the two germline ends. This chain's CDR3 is CASRPPRSDNEQFF. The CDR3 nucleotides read TGTGCCAGCAGGCCCCCGAGGTCTGACAATGAGCAGTTCTTC.

CDR3 sequence reads: CASSLFQNNEQFF. CDR3 DNA: TGTGCCAGCAGTTTATTCCAGAACAATGAGCAGTTCTTC. The rearrangement joins TRBV28 to TRBJ2-1; the D is unclear. V lost 1 base and J 5 bases, leaving 6 bases between the germline ends. The length of the CDR3 is 13 residues. Per germline, CDR1 MDHEN and CDR2 SYDVKM.